The T cell receptor (beta chain) under discussion was sequenced for a study of tumor and adjacent non-tumor tissue in lung cancer. The overall study: Stage I to III disease affected roughly ten men and 5 women aged about 30 to 85. On average, productive TCRbeta reads reached about 4.4 million per sample. Overall study results and limits: Top 100 clones took a larger repertoire share in normal lung. Patients with more diverse tumor TCRs had worse survival.

RNA was extracted from bulk tissue without any cell sorting. More than 3 cm separated this lung sample from the edge of the tumor. The CDR3 loop spans 17 amino acids. J gave up 4 bases and V 7 bases, and 13 bases lay outside the gene matches. Per the germline V gene, CDR1 is MNHEY and CDR2 is SVGAGI. This clonotype was counted at least ten times. Its antigen is not identified. A modified ARM-PCR protocol with three rounds of nested PCR amplified TCRbeta. TCRdb re-called the multiplex PCR reads through MiXCR, storing one row per CDR3 protein. The data show over 100,000 distinct CDR3 sequences, with about 64% seen just once and 19% held by the top ten.

The sample was distant non-tumor lung tissue. The genes are TRBV6-5 and TRBJ2-7; 13 nucleotides align to TRBD2. The receptor was derived from a man in his fifties or sixties with non-small cell lung cancer. The CDR3 nucleotides read TGTGCCAGCACCCGACTAGCGGGGGGCGAAACGCAGTACGAGCAGTACTTC. Amino acid sequence: CASTRLAGGETQYEQYF.